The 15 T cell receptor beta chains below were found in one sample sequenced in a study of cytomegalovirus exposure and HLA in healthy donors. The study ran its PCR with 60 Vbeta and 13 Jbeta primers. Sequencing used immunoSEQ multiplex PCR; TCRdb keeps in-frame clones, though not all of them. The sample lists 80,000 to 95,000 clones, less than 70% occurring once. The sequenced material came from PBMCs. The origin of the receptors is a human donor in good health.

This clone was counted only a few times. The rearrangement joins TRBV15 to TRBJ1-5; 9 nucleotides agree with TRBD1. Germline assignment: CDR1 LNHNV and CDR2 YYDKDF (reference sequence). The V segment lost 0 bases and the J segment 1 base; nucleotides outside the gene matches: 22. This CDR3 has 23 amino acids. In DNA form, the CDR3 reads TGTGCCACCAGCAGAGATTCGAGTTGGGGGGACAGGGAATACGGGGCGAGCAATCAGCCCCAGCATTTT. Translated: CATSRDSSWGDREYGASNQPQHF.

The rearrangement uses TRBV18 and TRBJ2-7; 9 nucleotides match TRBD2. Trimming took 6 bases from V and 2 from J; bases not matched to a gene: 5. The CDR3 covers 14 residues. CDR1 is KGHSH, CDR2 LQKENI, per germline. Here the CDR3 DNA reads TGTGCCAGCTCCCAAAGCGGGGGGCCCTACGAGCAGTACTTC. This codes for CASSQSGGPYEQYF.

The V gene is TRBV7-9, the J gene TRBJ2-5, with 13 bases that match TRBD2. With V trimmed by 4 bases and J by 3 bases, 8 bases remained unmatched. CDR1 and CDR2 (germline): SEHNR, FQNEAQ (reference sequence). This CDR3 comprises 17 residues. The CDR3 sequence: CASSSQTSGGSEETQYF. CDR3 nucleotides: TGTGCCAGCAGCTCCCAGACTAGCGGGGGGTCGGAAGAGACCCAGTACTTC.

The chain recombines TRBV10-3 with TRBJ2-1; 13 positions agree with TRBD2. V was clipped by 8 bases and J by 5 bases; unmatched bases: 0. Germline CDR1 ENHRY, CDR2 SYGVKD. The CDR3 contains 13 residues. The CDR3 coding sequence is TGTGCCATCGGGACTAGCGGGGACAATGAGCAGTTCTTC. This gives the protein CAIGTSGDNEQFF.

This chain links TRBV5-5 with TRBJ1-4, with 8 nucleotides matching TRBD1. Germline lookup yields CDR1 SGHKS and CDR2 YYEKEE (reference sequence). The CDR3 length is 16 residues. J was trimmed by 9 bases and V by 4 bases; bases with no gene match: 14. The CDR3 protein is CASSRTSGQVTQKLFF. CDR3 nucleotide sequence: TGTGCCAGCAGCCGAACTTCGGGACAGGTGACGCAAAAACTGTTTTTT.

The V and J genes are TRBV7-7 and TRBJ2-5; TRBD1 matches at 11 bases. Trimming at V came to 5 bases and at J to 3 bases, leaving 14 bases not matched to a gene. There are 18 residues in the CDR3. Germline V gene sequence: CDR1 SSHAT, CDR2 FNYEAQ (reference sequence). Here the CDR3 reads CASSDTIPGQGVKETQYF. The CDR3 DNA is TGTGCCAGCAGCGACACGATTCCGGGACAGGGGGTAAAAGAGACCCAGTACTTC.

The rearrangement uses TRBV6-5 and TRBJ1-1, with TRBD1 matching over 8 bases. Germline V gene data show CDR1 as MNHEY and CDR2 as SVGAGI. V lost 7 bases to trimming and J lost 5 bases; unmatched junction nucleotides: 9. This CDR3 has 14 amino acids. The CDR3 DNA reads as TGTGCCAGCAAGCAGGGGGCTTTTGGTACTGAAGCTTTCTTT. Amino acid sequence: CASKQGAFGTEAFF.

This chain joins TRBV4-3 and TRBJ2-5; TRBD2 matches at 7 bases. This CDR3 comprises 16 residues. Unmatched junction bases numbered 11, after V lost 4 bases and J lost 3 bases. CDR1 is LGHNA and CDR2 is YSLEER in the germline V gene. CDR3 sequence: CASSLERGWLKETQYF. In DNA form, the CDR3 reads TGCGCCAGCAGCCTGGAGCGGGGTTGGCTTAAAGAGACCCAGTACTTC.

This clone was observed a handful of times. CDR3 amino acids: CASSLDSTGLNTEAFF. In DNA form, the CDR3 reads TGTGCCAGCAGCTTGGATTCTACAGGGCTGAACACTGAAGCTTTCTTT. The chain couples TRBV5-5 to TRBJ1-1, with a possible D match to TRBD1 (6 bases). The CDR3 totals 16 residues. The V gene's germline CDR1 is SGHKS and CDR2 YYEKEE (reference sequence). Trimming shortened V by 0 bases and J by 0 bases, and 12 bases separated the two germline ends.

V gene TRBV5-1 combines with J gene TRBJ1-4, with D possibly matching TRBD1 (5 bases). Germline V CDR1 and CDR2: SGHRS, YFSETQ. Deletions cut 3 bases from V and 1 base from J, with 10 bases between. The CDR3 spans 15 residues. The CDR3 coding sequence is TGCGCCAGCAGCTCTCAGGGAGGAACTAATGAAAAACTGTTTTTT. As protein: CASSSQGGTNEKLFF.

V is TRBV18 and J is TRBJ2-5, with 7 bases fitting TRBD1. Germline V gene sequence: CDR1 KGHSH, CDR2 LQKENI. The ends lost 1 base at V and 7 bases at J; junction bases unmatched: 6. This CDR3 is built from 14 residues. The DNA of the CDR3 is TGTGCCAGCTCACCACGGACAGGCCCATGGACCCAGTACTTC. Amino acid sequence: CASSPRTGPWTQYF. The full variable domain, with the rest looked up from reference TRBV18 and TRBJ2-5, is NAGVMQNPRHLVRRRGQEARLRCSPMKGHSHVYWYRQLPEEGLKFMVYLQKENIIDESGMPKERFSAEFPKEGPSILRIQQVVRGDSAAYFCASSPRTGPWTQYFGPGTRLLVL.

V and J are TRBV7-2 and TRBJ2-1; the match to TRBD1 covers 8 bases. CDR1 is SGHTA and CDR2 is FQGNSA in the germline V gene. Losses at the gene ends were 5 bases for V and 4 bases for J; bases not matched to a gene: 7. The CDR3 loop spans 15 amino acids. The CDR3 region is CASSETGVLYNEQFF. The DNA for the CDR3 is TGTGCCAGCAGCGAGACAGGGGTCCTGTACAATGAGCAGTTCTTC.

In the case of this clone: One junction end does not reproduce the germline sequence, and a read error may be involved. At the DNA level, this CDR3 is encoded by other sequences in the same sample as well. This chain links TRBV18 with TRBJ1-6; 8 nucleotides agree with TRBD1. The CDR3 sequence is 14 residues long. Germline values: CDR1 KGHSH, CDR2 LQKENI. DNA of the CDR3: TGTGCCAGCTCACTGGGACAGGCTAATTCCCCCCTCCACTTT. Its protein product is CASSLGQANSPLHF.

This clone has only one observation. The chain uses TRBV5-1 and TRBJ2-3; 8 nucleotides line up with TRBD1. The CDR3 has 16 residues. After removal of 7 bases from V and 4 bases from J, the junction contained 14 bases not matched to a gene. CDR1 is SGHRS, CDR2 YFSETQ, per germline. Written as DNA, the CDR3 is TGCGCCAGCGCTACTGGACAGGGTTTGTTCGCAGATACGCAGTATTTT. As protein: CASATGQGLFADTQYF.

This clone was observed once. This CDR3 is CASNSGRSYEQYF. The CDR3 DNA follows: TGCGCCAGCAACTCAGGCCGGTCCTACGAGCAGTACTTC. The rearrangement links TRBV5-1 to TRBJ2-5; D not certain. The DNA end favors TRBJ2-7, so the J call may be wrong. The CDR3 loop spans 13 amino acids. CDR1 and CDR2 from the germline V gene are SGHRS and YFSETQ.